This passage covers 30 T cell receptor beta chains from one sample sequenced in a study of blood T cell repertoires in COVID-19. The data were produced by immunoSEQ multiplex PCR, yet TCRdb's version contains in-frame clones alone and is incomplete. The sample has roughly 110,000 clones; more than 80% are singletons. The specimen sequenced was peripheral blood. The receptors come from a woman aged 40 to 55 with acute or convalescent COVID-19.

The gene calls are TRBV29-1 and TRBJ2-1, with 8 bases lining up with TRBD1. Losses at the gene ends were 7 bases for V and 4 bases for J; bases not matched to a gene: 3. CDR3 length equals 12 residues. Germline CDR1 reads SQVTM; CDR2 reads ANQGSEA. As DNA, the CDR3 is TGCAGCGCGGGACAGGCTTACAATGAGCAGTTCTTC. Translating it yields CSAGQAYNEQFF.

The CDR3 DNA is TGTGCCAGTGGTAGCGGGGGGTCATACAATGAGCAGTTCTTC. Translating gives CASGSGGSYNEQFF. The chain carries TRBV2 and TRBJ2-1; TRBD2 agrees at 10 bases. The V gene end was trimmed by 9 bases and the J gene end by 4 bases; junction bases not matched to a gene: 6. This CDR3 region has 14 residues. The germline gives CDR1 SNHLY, CDR2 FYNNEI. Together with reference TRBV2 and TRBJ2-1, the CDR3 gives the full variable domain: EPEVTQTPSHQVTQMGQEVILRCVPISNHLYFYWYRQILGQKVEFLVSFYNNEISEKSEIFDDQFSVERPDGSNFTLKIRSTKLEDSAMYFCASGSGGSYNEQFFGPGTRLTVL.

The chain employs TRBV7-2 and TRBJ1-5, with TRBD1 matching over 10 bases. This CDR3 is 16 amino acids long. V dropped 3 bases and J dropped 6; count of bases not matched to a gene: 8. CDR1 and CDR2 from the germline V gene are SGHTA and FQGNSA. The DNA of the CDR3 is TGTGCCAGCAGCTTCTCCGGGACAGGGGAAGGTCAGCCCCAGCATTTT. Its translation: CASSFSGTGEGQPQHF.

V gene TRBV7-2 combines with J gene TRBJ2-1; 8 bases are a match to TRBD2. The CDR3 is 16 residues long. V lost 5 bases, J lost 5 bases, and 11 bases stayed unmatched. From germline, CDR1 is SGHTA and CDR2 FQGNSA. The DNA for the CDR3 is TGTGCCAGCAGCCCCCGCCTACTAGCGGCTAACAATGAGCAGTTCTTC. Its translation is CASSPRLLAANNEQFF. Drawing the rest from reference TRBV7-2 and TRBJ2-1, the complete variable domain is GAGVSQSPSNKVTEKGKDVELRCDPISGHTALYWYRQSLGQGLEFLIYFQGNSAPDKSGLPSDRFSAERTGGSVSTLTIQRTQQEDSAVYLCASSPRLLAANNEQFFGPGTRLTVL.

V and J are TRBV5-1 and TRBJ1-2; 11 positions agree with TRBD1. The V gene end was trimmed by 2 bases and the J gene end by 4 bases; junction bases not matched to a gene: 7. The CDR3 runs to 16 residues. The V gene's germline CDR1 is SGHRS and CDR2 YFSETQ. The CDR3 DNA sequence: TGCGCCAGCAGCTTAGGACAGGGGGCGGACGTCTATGGCTACACCTTC. This encodes CASSLGQGADVYGYTF.

This clone has a single count. This chain connects TRBV6-5 to TRBJ2-7; 7 nucleotides match TRBD1. V lost 7 bases and J lost 5; bases outside the gene matches: 5. The CDR3 extends over 12 amino acids. CDR1 MNHEY and CDR2 SVGAGI come from the germline V gene. CDR3 sequence (DNA): TGTGCCAGCAATAACAGGGGTAACGAGCAGTACTTC. Amino acids: CASNNRGNEQYF.

This clone has just a few counts. The V and J genes are TRBV7-2 and TRBJ1-2; 7 bases are shared with TRBD1. V was clipped by 4 bases and J by 7 bases; unmatched bases: 12. CDR1 and CDR2 from the germline V gene are SGHTA and FQGNSA. The CDR3 is 15 amino acids. CDR3 bases: TGTGCCAGCAGCTCCTCACAGGGGACCTTCGGTGGCTACACCTTC. Residues: CASSSSQGTFGGYTF. The entire variable domain, with the rest obtained from reference TRBV7-2 and TRBJ1-2, is as follows: GAGVSQSPSNKVTEKGKDVELRCDPISGHTALYWYRQSLGQGLEFLIYFQGNSAPDKSGLPSDRFSAERTGGSVSTLTIQRTQQEDSAVYLCASSSSQGTFGGYTFGSGTRLTVV.

This sequence joins TRBV29-1 and TRBJ1-1; 7 bases line up with TRBD1. The germline gives CDR1 SQVTM, CDR2 ANQGSEA. The CDR3 has 13 amino acids. V lost 3 bases and J lost 5; bases outside the gene matches: 6. CDR3 region: CSVEEGTETEAFF. The CDR3 coding sequence is TGCAGCGTTGAGGAAGGGACAGAAACTGAAGCTTTCTTT.

This clone was picked up one time. The gene calls are TRBV11-3 and TRBJ2-2; 9 bases are shared with TRBD2. Per germline, CDR1 SGHNT and CDR2 YENEEA. Losses at the gene ends were 5 bases for V and 5 bases for J; bases not matched to a gene: 9. The CDR3 consists of 16 residues. CDR3 sequence reads: CASSRRAGGRTGELFF. The CDR3 coding sequence is TGTGCCAGCAGCCGGCGCGCGGGGGGGCGTACCGGGGAGCTGTTTTTT.

V is TRBV7-8 and J is TRBJ1-2, with a weak D call TRBD1 (6 bases). Germline V gene lookup returns CDR1 SGHVS and CDR2 FQNEAQ. The V end lost 5 bases, the J end lost 8 bases, and 18 bases lay between the germline ends. The CDR3 contains 14 residues. The CDR3 spells CASSRTQTGRGYTF. The DNA for the CDR3 is TGTGCCAGCAGCCGAACTCAAACAGGGCGCGGCTACACCTTC.

Comments on this clone: It is likely a read error, because the conserved phenylalanine at the end of the CDR3 is missing. The limits of the CDR3 on the DNA are not certain, so only TCRdb's listed CDR3 is given. This rearrangement joins TRBV27 to TRBJ1-2; TRBD1, the table's D call, lacks a check against the DNA. CDR1 and CDR2 from the germline V gene are MNHEY and SMNVEV (reference sequence). The CDR3 is 12 amino acids long, termini counted. CDR3 amino acids: CASSRDRSFWSV.

The gene calls are TRBV28 and TRBJ1-5; 7 positions match TRBD1. V shed 1 base and J 11 bases; nucleotides not matched to a gene: 11. Germline V CDR1 and CDR2: MDHEN, SYDVKM. The CDR3 is made up of 15 amino acids. The CDR3 sequence is CASSLFGTDILTQHF. CDR3 nucleotide sequence: TGTGCCAGCAGTTTATTTGGGACAGACATTTTGACCCAGCATTTT.

The chain employs TRBV18 and TRBJ1-2, with TRBD1 matching over 8 bases. This CDR3 is built from 17 residues. V dropped 1 base and J dropped 0; count of bases not matched to a gene: 7. The germline V gene encodes CDR1 KGHSH and CDR2 LQKENI. Here the CDR3 reads CASSPQPGTGSNYGYTF. DNA of the CDR3: TGTGCCAGCTCACCACAACCCGGGACAGGATCTAACTATGGCTACACCTTC.

A single count supports this clone. This chain joins TRBV7-9 and TRBJ2-7; 7 bases line up with TRBD1. The CDR3 totals 12 residues. The germline V gene has CDR1 SEHNR and CDR2 FQNEAQ (reference sequence). J lost 9 bases, V lost 3 bases, and 5 bases had no gene match. DNA of the CDR3: TGTGCCAGCAGCTTCACAGGGGAGAGGCAGTACTTC. Protein sequence: CASSFTGERQYF.

The genes are TRBV5-1 and TRBJ2-3; 7 bases are a match to TRBD1. The germline V gene encodes CDR1 SGHRS and CDR2 YFSETQ. V trimming: 0 bases; J trimming: 0 bases; junction bases outside the gene matches: 7. This CDR3 spans 17 amino acids. The CDR3 region has the DNA TGCGCCAGCAGCTTGGGGAAGGGGGCCTCTAGCACAGATACGCAGTATTTT. Amino acid sequence: CASSLGKGASSTDTQYF. Full variable domain (outside the CDR3, taken from reference TRBV5-1 and TRBJ2-3): KAGVTQTPRYLIKTRGQQVTLSCSPISGHRSVSWYQQTPGQGLQFLFEYFSETQRNKGNFPGRFSGRQFSNSRSEMNVSTLELGDSALYLCASSLGKGASSTDTQYFGPGTRLTVL.

The V and J genes are TRBV7-2 and TRBJ2-7; the D gene is possibly TRBD2 (5 bases). Looked up from germline, CDR1 is SGHTA and CDR2 is FQGNSA. V lost 1 base and J lost 2, with 12 bases in between. This CDR3 comprises 15 residues. In DNA, the CDR3 is TGTGCCAGCAGCTTAGTAGGGTGGGGAGCCTACGAGCAGTACTTC. Its protein is CASSLVGWGAYEQYF.

The rearrangement links TRBV5-6 to TRBJ1-5; 11 bases are a match to TRBD1. The CDR3 covers 15 residues. Trimming at V came to 6 bases and at J to 4 bases, leaving 6 bases not matched to a gene. The V gene's germline CDR1 is SGHDT and CDR2 YYEEEE. The CDR3 region has the DNA TGTGCCAGCACCAGGGGGGACAGGGGGAATCAGCCCCAGCATTTT. Encoded protein: CASTRGDRGNQPQHF.

This chain links TRBV6-5 with TRBJ1-5; TRBD1 matches 7 bases. V gave up 8 bases and J gave up 6 bases; unmatched junction bases: 7. The length of the CDR3 is 13 residues. Germline V gene sequence: CDR1 MNHEY, CDR2 SVGAGI. The CDR3 DNA is TGTGCCAGCGGAGACAGGGCTAGTCAGCCCCAGCATTTT. Translating gives CASGDRASQPQHF.

The genes are TRBV23-1 and TRBJ2-2; TRBD2 matches 8 bases. TRBV23-1 is given ORF status, its function remaining uncertain. J was trimmed by 6 bases and V by 4 bases; bases with no gene match: 10. The CDR3 has 16 residues. CDR3 DNA sequence: TGCGCCAGCAGTCCTTATGGACTAGCAAGTCCCGGGGAGCTGTTTTTT. The encoded protein is CASSPYGLASPGELFF.

In its sample, this clone was seen once. The chain links TRBV9 to TRBJ1-2; 7 bases are a match to TRBD1. The length of the CDR3 is 15 residues. CDR1 is SGDLS, CDR2 YYNGEE, per germline. V lost 0 bases, J lost 7 bases, and 9 bases stayed unmatched. CDR3 sequence: CASSVAPGGISGYTF. DNA for the CDR3: TGTGCCAGCAGCGTAGCGCCAGGGGGGATTTCTGGCTACACCTTC.

The chain recombines TRBV5-1 with TRBJ2-1; 12 bases map to TRBD2. Trimming took 2 bases from V and 10 from J; bases not matched to a gene: 7. Germline values: CDR1 SGHRS, CDR2 YFSETQ. The CDR3 has 15 residues. The CDR3 DNA follows: TGCGCCAGCAGCTTCAGACTAGCGGGGGAACGGGAGCAGTTCTTC. This codes for CASSFRLAGEREQFF.

Ten or more counts support this clone. The chain is built from TRBV19 and TRBJ1-1; TRBD1 agrees at 9 bases. Germline V gene data show CDR1 as LNHDA and CDR2 as SQIVND (reference sequence). V shed 6 bases, J shed 9 bases, and the junction held 17 bases outside the gene matches. CDR3 size: 16 residues. The CDR3 region is CASSRLPGQGAHKAFF. CDR3 nucleotides: TGTGCCAGTAGCCGTTTACCGGGACAGGGAGCGCATAAAGCTTTCTTT. The full variable domain, completed using reference TRBV19 and TRBJ1-1, is DGGITQSPKYLFRKEGQNVTLSCEQNLNHDAMYWYRQDPGQGLRLIYYSQIVNDFQKGDIAEGYSVSREKKESFPLTVTSAQKNPTAFYLCASSRLPGQGAHKAFFGQGTRLTVV.

This sequence joins TRBV9 and TRBJ1-1; D remains ambiguous. With 0 bases removed from V and 0 bases from J, the gap between germline ends came to 3 bases. Germline V lookup: CDR1 SGDLS, CDR2 YYNGEE. There are 13 residues in the CDR3. The CDR3: CASSVVLNTEAFF. The CDR3 region has the DNA TGTGCCAGCAGCGTAGTATTGAACACTGAAGCTTTCTTT.

In its sample, this clone was seen once. J is TRBJ1-3 and V is TRBV6-5, with D perhaps matching TRBD1 (6 bases). Germline V gene data show CDR1 as MNHEY and CDR2 as SVGAGI. The CDR3 is made up of 15 amino acids. Trimming took 0 bases from V and 1 from J, leaving 7 bases between them. The CDR3 DNA is TGTGCCAGCAGTTACTCGCAGGGGTCTGGAAACACCATATATTTT. Translated: CASSYSQGSGNTIYF.

The rearrangement links TRBV4-2 to TRBJ1-2, with 9 bases that match TRBD1. This CDR3 region has 14 residues. V dropped 8 bases and J dropped 4; count of bases not matched to a gene: 8. The V gene's germline CDR1 is LGHNA and CDR2 YNFKEQ. CDR3 sequence: CASRRQGGVYGYTF. CDR3 nucleotide sequence: TGTGCCAGCCGTCGACAGGGGGGTGTCTATGGCTACACCTTC.

The chain carries TRBV7-3 and TRBJ2-3, with unresolved D. Trimming pared 3 bases from V and 2 bases from J, leaving 9 bases between. Germline lookup yields CDR1 SGHTA and CDR2 FQGTGA. This CDR3 is built from 14 residues. CDR3 protein: CASSFGSFTDTQYF. CDR3 DNA sequence: TGTGCCAGCAGCTTCGGGTCCTTCACAGATACGCAGTATTTT.

The genes are TRBV6-6 and TRBJ1-5; D call uncertain. Germline-derived CDR1 and CDR2 are MNHNY and SVGAGI (reference sequence). V dropped 6 bases and J dropped 0 bases, with 15 bases sitting between them. This CDR3 spans 16 amino acids. CDR3 DNA: TGTGCCAGCAGCCCCCGGTACCCCAATAGCAATCAGCCCCAGCATTTT. It specifies CASSPRYPNSNQPQHF.

V and J are TRBV5-5 and TRBJ1-5; 8 bases align to TRBD1. Germline V CDR1 and CDR2: SGHKS, YYEKEE (reference sequence). This CDR3 has 16 residues. J lost 2 bases, V lost 4 bases, and 8 bases had no gene match. The CDR3, as DNA: TGTGCCAGCAGCCCGATTGACAGGGGAGGCAATCAGCCCCAGCATTTT. Its protein is CASSPIDRGGNQPQHF.

The J gene is TRBJ1-3, the V gene TRBV5-1; 7 nucleotides align to TRBD1. V was pared by 3 bases and J by 3 bases, with 3 bases of the junction left unmatched. The length of the CDR3 is 14 residues. Germline V gene data show CDR1 as SGHRS and CDR2 as YFSETQ. The CDR3 sequence: CASSYTGDGNTIYF. The CDR3 coding sequence is TGCGCCAGCAGCTATACAGGGGATGGAAACACCATATATTTT. The variable domain in full, with the rest retrieved from reference TRBV5-1 and TRBJ1-3, is KAGVTQTPRYLIKTRGQQVTLSCSPISGHRSVSWYQQTPGQGLQFLFEYFSETQRNKGNFPGRFSGRQFSNSRSEMNVSTLELGDSALYLCASSYTGDGNTIYFGEGSWLTVV.

The J gene is TRBJ1-2, the V gene TRBV14; weak D call: TRBD1 (5 bases). The CDR3 contains 12 residues. Germline V gene lookup returns CDR1 SGHDN and CDR2 FVKESK. V lost 3 bases and J 11 bases, leaving 13 bases between the germline ends. The CDR3 nucleotides read TGTGCCAGCAGCCATGGGGCGGCTTTGTACACCTTC. It codes for CASSHGAALYTF.